Each of the 18 T cell receptor beta chains below was sequenced from the same sample in a study of blood T cells in healthy people across ages. For the second PCR, which ran for about 7 to 11 cycles, a sample-barcoded 5' primer and a J-beta primer mix were used. TCRdb analysed the 5' RACE reads with MiXCR anew, one entry per CDR3 protein. The sample comprises 1 million to 1.2 million distinct CDR3 sequences, more than 30% of which are singletons, and roughly 14% rests with the top ten. Sequenced input: blood. All receptors come from a man aged 18-30 years in good health.

This clonotype was found a few times. The chain recombines TRBV12-3 or TRBV12-4 with TRBJ2-1, with D hard to call. The CDR3 extends over 14 amino acids. V was cut by 5 bases and J by 4 bases, with 12 bases left in between. The CDR3 reads CASSVDSLYNEQFF. In nucleotides, the CDR3 is TGTGCCAGCAGTGTGGATTCTCTTTACAATGAGCAGTTCTTC.

V and J are TRBV6-5 and TRBJ1-1, with TRBD1 as a possible D gene (6 bases). The CDR3 is 15 amino acids. V was pared by 6 bases and J by 1 base, with 15 bases between. Per the germline V gene, CDR1 is MNHEY and CDR2 is SVGAGI. The CDR3 region is CASRPSGTRNTEAFF. The CDR3 nucleotides are TGTGCCAGCAGACCGTCCGGGACACGGAACACTGAAGCTTTCTTT.

The chain recombines TRBV20-1 with TRBJ1-2; possibly TRBD1 for D (5 bases). V was shortened by 1 base and J by 4 bases, with 13 bases between the two germline ends. The germline V gene has CDR1 DFQATT and CDR2 SNEGSKA (reference sequence). The CDR3 is 14 amino acids. The CDR3 sequence is CSARGEGSSYGYTF. Written as DNA, the CDR3 is TGCAGTGCTAGAGGAGAGGGGTCGAGCTATGGCTACACCTTC.

The chain couples TRBV5-1 to TRBJ1-5; TRBD1 might be the D (5 bases). Germline CDR1 SGHRS, CDR2 YFSETQ. V lost 0 bases and J 4 bases, leaving 14 bases between the germline ends. The CDR3 loop spans 16 amino acids. CDR3 DNA sequence: TGCGCCAGCAGCTTGGATTACCGACAGCCTAATCAGCCCCAGCATTTT. It is translated as CASSLDYRQPNQPQHF. Full variable domain (rest looked up from reference TRBV5-1 and TRBJ1-5): KAGVTQTPRYLIKTRGQQVTLSCSPISGHRSVSWYQQTPGQGLQFLFEYFSETQRNKGNFPGRFSGRQFSNSRSEMNVSTLELGDSALYLCASSLDYRQPNQPQHFGDGTRLSIL.

This clonotype has only a few counts. CDR3 sequence: CASSPLTGKAYNEQFF. The CDR3 DNA sequence: TGTGCCAGCAGCCCTCTGACAGGGAAGGCGTACAATGAGCAGTTCTTC. The V call is TRBV3-1, the J call TRBJ2-1, with TRBD1 matching over 7 bases. Germline-derived CDR1 and CDR2 are LGHDT and YNNKEL (reference sequence). CDR3 length: 16 amino acids. V dropped 4 bases and J dropped 4; count of bases not matched to a gene: 10.

This chain connects TRBV2 to TRBJ2-4; D not resolved. The CDR3 sequence is 15 residues long. V lost 5 bases and J 0 bases, leaving 11 bases between the germline ends. Germline values: CDR1 SNHLY, CDR2 FYNNEI. CDR3 bases: TGTGCCAGCAGTACCCTGAATCTAGCCAAAAACATTCAGTACTTC. Encoded protein: CASSTLNLAKNIQYF.

In this sample, this clonotype turned up a few times. V is TRBV12-3 or TRBV12-4 and J is TRBJ2-1, with TRBD2 identical over 8 bases. There are 12 residues in the CDR3. V lost 0 bases and J lost 13; bases outside the gene matches: 2. The DNA for the CDR3 is TGTGCCAGCAGTTTAGCGCGGGGGGTTCAGTTCTTC. Its protein product is CASSLARGVQFF.

The table lists this clonotype with a few counts. The gene calls are TRBV6-5 and TRBJ1-4; TRBD1 matches at 7 bases. Germline values: CDR1 MNHEY, CDR2 SVGAGI. Unmatched junction bases numbered 8, after V lost 8 bases and J lost 8 bases. The CDR3 extends over 13 amino acids. The CDR3 spells CASGRDRTEKLFF. The CDR3 DNA follows: TGTGCCAGCGGAAGGGACAGAACCGAAAAACTGTTTTTT.

The chain combines TRBV7-9 with TRBJ2-7, with 8 bases identical to TRBD2. Germline V lookup: CDR1 SEHNR, CDR2 FQNEAQ (reference sequence). The CDR3 has 15 residues. V was clipped by 8 bases and J by 7 bases; unmatched bases: 16. The CDR3 DNA sequence: TGTGCCAGCGCCTCAGGGCGGGGGGTTTACAATGAGCAGTACTTC. This gives the protein CASASGRGVYNEQYF.

This sequence joins TRBV29-1 and TRBJ1-2; TRBD1 aligns across 8 bases. The germline gives CDR1 SQVTM, CDR2 ANQGSEA. V shed 6 bases, J shed 4 bases, and the junction held 7 bases outside the gene matches. The CDR3 has 13 amino acids. CDR3 region: CSVRGTGAYGYTF. CDR3 in DNA: TGCAGCGTAAGAGGGACAGGTGCCTATGGCTACACCTTC.

The V call is TRBV7-9, the J call TRBJ1-4; no reliable D call. The V end lost 0 bases, the J end lost 9 bases, and 14 bases lay between the germline ends. The germline V gene encodes CDR1 SEHNR and CDR2 FQNEAQ (reference sequence). The CDR3 has 15 amino acids. CDR3 sequence (DNA): TGTGCCAGCAGCTTAGCGGAGGTCGACACCAAAAAACTGTTTTTT. Residues: CASSLAEVDTKKLFF.

In its sample, this clonotype was seen a few times. The chain carries TRBV2 and TRBJ1-2; 7 bases are a match to TRBD1. CDR1 and CDR2 from the germline V gene are SNHLY and FYNNEI. There are 16 residues in the CDR3. Germline trimming cut 6 bases from V and 4 bases from J; bases unmatched to any gene: 14. CDR3 DNA: TGTGCCAGCAGCGACAGGGTACTAAGGGTGAGCTATGGCTACACCTTC. This encodes CASSDRVLRVSYGYTF. Full variable domain (remainder filled in from reference TRBV2 and TRBJ1-2): EPEVTQTPSHQVTQMGQEVILRCVPISNHLYFYWYRQILGQKVEFLVSFYNNEISEKSEIFDDQFSVERPDGSNFTLKIRSTKLEDSAMYFCASSDRVLRVSYGYTFGSGTRLTVV.

The chain joins TRBV14 to TRBJ2-1, with 7 bases identical to TRBD1. Germline-derived CDR1 and CDR2 are SGHDN and FVKESK. The CDR3 contains 14 residues. V lost 5 bases and J lost 7; bases outside the gene matches: 8. The CDR3 DNA is TGTGCCAGCAGCGGGACAGCTCTATGGAATGAGCAGTTCTTC. Its translation is CASSGTALWNEQFF.

The chain recombines TRBV5-6 with TRBJ2-3; 8 bases map to TRBD2. V lost 4 bases to trimming and J lost 4 bases; unmatched junction nucleotides: 2. This CDR3 contains 13 residues. CDR1 and CDR2 from the germline V gene are SGHDT and YYEEEE. This CDR3 is CASSAGGPDTQYF. The CDR3 DNA reads TGTGCCAGCAGCGCGGGGGGACCAGATACGCAGTATTTT.

The chain recombines TRBV7-2 with TRBJ1-1; D call uncertain. This CDR3 comprises 12 residues. V was trimmed by 1 base and J by 9 bases, leaving 9 bases between them. Germline V CDR1 and CDR2: SGHTA, FQGNSA. The CDR3 DNA is TGTGCCAGCAGCTTAGGCCCCCGAAAAGCTTTCTTT. The encoded protein is CASSLGPRKAFF.

For the CDR3, the DNA is TGCAGCGTGAGGGGCTATGGCAATCAGCCCCAGCATTTT. Translation: CSVRGYGNQPQHF. V and J are TRBV29-1 and TRBJ1-5; possibly TRBD1 for D (5 bases). Trimming removed 6 bases from V and 2 bases from J, with 11 bases in between. Germline CDR1 and CDR2: SQVTM and ANQGSEA. The CDR3 contains 13 residues.

The genes are TRBV6-2 or TRBV6-3 and TRBJ1-1, with D unclear. Trimming cost V 3 bases and J 10 bases, with 21 bases left between them. The germline gives CDR1 MNHEY, CDR2 SVGEGT. This CDR3 region has 15 residues. CDR3 sequence (DNA): TGTGCCAGCAGTTATTGGCTGGGCTCGGGTCACGGAGCTTTCTTT. This gives the protein CASSYWLGSGHGAFF.

This chain links TRBV30 with TRBJ2-5, with D possibly being TRBD1 (6 bases). This CDR3 is built from 14 residues. In germline, CDR1 is GTSNPN, CDR2 SVGIG (reference sequence). Trimming took off 3 bases at V and 11 bases at J, with 22 bases between the two ends. The CDR3 reads CAWSDLGGLNEQYF. The DNA of the CDR3 is TGTGCCTGGAGCGACCTAGGGGGTCTAAATGAGCAGTACTTC.